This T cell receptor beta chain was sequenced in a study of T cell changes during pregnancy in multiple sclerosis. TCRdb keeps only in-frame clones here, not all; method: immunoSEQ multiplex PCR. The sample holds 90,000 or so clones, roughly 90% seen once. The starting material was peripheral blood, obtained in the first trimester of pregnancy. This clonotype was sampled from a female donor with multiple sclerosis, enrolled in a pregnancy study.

The CDR3: CASSIPTGKWDQPQHF. The CDR3, as DNA: TGTGCCAGTAGTATCCCCACAGGGAAGTGGGATCAGCCCCAGCATTTT. The genes are TRBV19 and TRBJ1-5, with D perhaps matching TRBD1 (6 bases). Germline-derived CDR1 and CDR2 are LNHDA and SQIVND (reference sequence). V was pared by 3 bases and J by 5 bases, with 17 bases between. The CDR3 consists of 16 residues.